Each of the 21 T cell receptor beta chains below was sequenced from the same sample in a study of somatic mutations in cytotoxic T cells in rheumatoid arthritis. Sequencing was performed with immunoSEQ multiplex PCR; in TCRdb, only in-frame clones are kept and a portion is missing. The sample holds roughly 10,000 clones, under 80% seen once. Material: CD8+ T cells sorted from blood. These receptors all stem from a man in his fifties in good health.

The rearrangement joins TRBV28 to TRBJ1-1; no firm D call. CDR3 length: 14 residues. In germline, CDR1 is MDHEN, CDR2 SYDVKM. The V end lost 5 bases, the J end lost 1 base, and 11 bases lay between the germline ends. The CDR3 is CASSHPGKNTEAFF. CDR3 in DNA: TGTGCCAGCAGTCACCCGGGTAAGAACACTGAAGCTTTCTTT.

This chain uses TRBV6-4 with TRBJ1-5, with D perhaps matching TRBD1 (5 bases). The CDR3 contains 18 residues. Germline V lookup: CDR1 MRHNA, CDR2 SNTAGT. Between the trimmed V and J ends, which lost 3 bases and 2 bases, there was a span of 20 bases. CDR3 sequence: CASSDVVGGMIRNQPQHF. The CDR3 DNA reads TGTGCCAGCAGTGATGTAGTCGGGGGGATGATTCGCAATCAGCCCCAGCATTTT.

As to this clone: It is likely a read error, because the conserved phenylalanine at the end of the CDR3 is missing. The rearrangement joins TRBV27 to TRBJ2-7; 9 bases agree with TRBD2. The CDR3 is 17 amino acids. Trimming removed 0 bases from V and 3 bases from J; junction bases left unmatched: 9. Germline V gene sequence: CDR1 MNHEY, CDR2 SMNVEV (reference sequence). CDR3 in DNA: TGTGCCAGCAGTTTATCGGGGCTAGCGGGGAACTACTACGAGCAGTACCTC. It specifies CASSLSGLAGNYYEQYL.

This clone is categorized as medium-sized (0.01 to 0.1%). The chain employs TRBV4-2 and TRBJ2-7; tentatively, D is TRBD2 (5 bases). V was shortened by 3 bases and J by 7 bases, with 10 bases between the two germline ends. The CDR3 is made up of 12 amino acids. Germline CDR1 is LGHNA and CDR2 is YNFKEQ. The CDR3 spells CASSHQTGEQYF. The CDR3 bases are TGTGCCAGCAGCCATCAAACGGGGGAGCAGTACTTC.

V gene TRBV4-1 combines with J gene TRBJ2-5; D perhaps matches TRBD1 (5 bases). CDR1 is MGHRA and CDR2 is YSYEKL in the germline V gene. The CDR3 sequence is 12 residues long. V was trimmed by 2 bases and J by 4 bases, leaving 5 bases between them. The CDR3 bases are TGCGCCAGCAGCCAAAGGGGAGAGACCCAGTACTTC. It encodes CASSQRGETQYF.

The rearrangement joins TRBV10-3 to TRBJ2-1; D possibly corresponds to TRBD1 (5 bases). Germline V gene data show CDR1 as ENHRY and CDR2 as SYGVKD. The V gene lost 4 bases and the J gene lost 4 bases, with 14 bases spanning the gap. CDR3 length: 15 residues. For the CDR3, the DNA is TGTGCCATCAGTGGCCAGGACATGAGGTACAATGAGCAGTTCTTC. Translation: CAISGQDMRYNEQFF.

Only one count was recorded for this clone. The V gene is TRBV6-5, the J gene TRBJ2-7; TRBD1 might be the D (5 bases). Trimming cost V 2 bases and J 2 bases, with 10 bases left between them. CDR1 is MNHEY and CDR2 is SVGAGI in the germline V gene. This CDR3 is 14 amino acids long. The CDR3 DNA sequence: TGTGCCAGCAGTTACGGTGGACAAGCCTACGAGCAGTACTTC. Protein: CASSYGGQAYEQYF.

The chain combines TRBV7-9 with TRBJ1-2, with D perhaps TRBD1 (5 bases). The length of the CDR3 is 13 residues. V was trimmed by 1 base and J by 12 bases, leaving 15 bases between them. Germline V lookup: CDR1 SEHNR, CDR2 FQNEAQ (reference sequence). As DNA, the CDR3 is TGTGCCAGCAGCTTAGTAGACAGCCTTTCTCACACCTTC. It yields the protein CASSLVDSLSHTF.

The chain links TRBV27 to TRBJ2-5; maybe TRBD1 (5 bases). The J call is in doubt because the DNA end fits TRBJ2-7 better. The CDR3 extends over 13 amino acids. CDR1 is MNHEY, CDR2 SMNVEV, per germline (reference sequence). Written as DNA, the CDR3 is TGTGCCAGCAGCTCAGGGTTATGGTACGAGCAGTACTTC. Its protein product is CASSSGLWYEQYF.

In DNA, the CDR3 is TGTGCCAGCAGTCTCGCGGAGGGTTTCTACAATGAGCAGTTCTTC. Amino acid sequence: CASSLAEGFYNEQFF. The chain uses TRBV6-5 and TRBJ2-1; possibly TRBD2 for D (6 bases). Deletions cut 5 bases from V and 3 bases from J, with 14 bases between. The CDR3 covers 15 residues. Germline-derived CDR1 and CDR2 are MNHEY and SVGAGI.

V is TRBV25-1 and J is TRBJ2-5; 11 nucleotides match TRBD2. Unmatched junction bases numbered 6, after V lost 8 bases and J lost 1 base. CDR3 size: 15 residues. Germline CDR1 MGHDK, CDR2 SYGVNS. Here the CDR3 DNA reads TGTGCCAGCCGTATAGCGGGAGGGCGCCAAGAGACCCAGTACTTC. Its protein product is CASRIAGGRQETQYF.

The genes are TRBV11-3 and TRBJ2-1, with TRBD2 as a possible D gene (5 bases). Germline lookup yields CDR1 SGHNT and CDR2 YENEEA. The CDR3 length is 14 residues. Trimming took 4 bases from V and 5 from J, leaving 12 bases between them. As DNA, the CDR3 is TGTGCCAGCAGCTCGGAGGTGGGCGACAATGAGCAGTTCTTC. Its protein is CASSSEVGDNEQFF.

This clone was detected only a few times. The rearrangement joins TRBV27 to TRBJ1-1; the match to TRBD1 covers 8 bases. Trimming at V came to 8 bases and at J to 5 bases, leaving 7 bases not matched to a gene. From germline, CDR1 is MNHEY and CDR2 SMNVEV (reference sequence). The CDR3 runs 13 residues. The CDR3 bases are TGTGCCAGCGCGGACAGGGCGAGAACTGAAGCTTTCTTT. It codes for CASADRARTEAFF.

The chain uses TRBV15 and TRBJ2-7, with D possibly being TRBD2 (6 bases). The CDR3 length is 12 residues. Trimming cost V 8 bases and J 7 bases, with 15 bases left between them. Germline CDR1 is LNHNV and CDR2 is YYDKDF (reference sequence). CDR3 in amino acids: CATLGTAGEQYF. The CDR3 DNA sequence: TGTGCCACCCTCGGGACTGCCGGGGAGCAGTACTTC.

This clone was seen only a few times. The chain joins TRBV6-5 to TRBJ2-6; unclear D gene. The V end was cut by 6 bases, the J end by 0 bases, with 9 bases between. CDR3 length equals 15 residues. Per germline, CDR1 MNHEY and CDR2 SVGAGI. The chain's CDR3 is CASRYTDSGANVLTF. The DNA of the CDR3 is TGTGCCAGCAGATACACAGACTCTGGGGCCAACGTCCTGACTTTC.

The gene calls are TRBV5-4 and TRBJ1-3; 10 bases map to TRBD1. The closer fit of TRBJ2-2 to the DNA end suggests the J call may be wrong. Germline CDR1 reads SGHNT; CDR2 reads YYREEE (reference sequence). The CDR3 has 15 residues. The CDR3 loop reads CASNPGTGDTGELFF. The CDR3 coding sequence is TGTGCCAGCAACCCAGGGACAGGGGACACCGGGGAGCTGTTTTTT.

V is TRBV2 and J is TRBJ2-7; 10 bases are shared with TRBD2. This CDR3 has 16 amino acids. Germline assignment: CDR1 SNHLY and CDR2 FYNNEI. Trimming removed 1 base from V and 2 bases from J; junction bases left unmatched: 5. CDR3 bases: TGTGCCAGCAGTGAAGGTAGGACTAGCGGAACCTACGAGCAGTACTTC. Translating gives CASSEGRTSGTYEQYF.

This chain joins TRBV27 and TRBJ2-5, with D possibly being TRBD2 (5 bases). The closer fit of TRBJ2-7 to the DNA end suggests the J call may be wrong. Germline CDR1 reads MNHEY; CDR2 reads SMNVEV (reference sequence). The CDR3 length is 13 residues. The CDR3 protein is CASSNPDYYEQYF. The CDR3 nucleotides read TGTGCCAGCAGCAACCCCGACTACTACGAGCAGTACTTC.

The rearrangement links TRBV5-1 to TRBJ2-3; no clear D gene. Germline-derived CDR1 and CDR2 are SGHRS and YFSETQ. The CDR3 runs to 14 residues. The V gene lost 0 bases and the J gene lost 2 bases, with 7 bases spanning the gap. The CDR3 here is CASSLDLLTDTQYF. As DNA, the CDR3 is TGCGCCAGCAGCTTGGATCTCCTCACAGATACGCAGTATTTT.

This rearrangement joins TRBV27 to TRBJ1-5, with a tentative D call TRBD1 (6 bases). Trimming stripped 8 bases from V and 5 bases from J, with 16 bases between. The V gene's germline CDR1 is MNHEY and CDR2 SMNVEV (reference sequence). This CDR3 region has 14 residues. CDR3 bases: TGTGCCAGCGGAAACAGGGATCCTCATCAGCCCCAGCATTTT. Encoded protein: CASGNRDPHQPQHF.

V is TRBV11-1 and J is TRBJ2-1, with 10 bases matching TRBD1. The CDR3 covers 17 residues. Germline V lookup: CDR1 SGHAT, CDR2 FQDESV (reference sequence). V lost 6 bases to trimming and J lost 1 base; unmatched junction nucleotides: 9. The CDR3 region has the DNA TGTGCCAGCAGACCCAGCGACAGGGGGCATTCCTACAATGAGCAGTTCTTC. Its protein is CASRPSDRGHSYNEQFF.